This TCR beta chain was found in a study of siplizumab effects on memory and regulatory T cells. As for this clone: Its antigen is not known.

Whole-study results and caveats: There were only a minor fraction of alloreactive clones that mapped to unstimulated subsets. The study found that mappable alloreactive CD4+ clones averaged roughly 75% Treg-derived with siplizumab and over 25% in controls.

Assay used: immunoSEQ multiplex PCR; TCRdb lists only in-frame clones, some missing. The repertoire holds 70,000 to 90,000 clones, 93% seen once, with about 4.5% in the top ten. The sequence derives from a human donor in good health. The source material was CD8+ T cells sorted from blood.

CDR3 protein: CASSLLGQDELFF. CDR3 sequence (DNA): TGTGCCAGCAGTTTATTAGGACAAGACGAACTGTTTTTT. V usage is TRBV28 and J usage is TRBJ1-4, with D perhaps TRBD1 (5 bases). The CDR3 consists of 13 residues. V gave up 1 base and J gave up 12 bases, with 12 bases separating them. CDR1 MDHEN and CDR2 SYDVKM come from the germline V gene.